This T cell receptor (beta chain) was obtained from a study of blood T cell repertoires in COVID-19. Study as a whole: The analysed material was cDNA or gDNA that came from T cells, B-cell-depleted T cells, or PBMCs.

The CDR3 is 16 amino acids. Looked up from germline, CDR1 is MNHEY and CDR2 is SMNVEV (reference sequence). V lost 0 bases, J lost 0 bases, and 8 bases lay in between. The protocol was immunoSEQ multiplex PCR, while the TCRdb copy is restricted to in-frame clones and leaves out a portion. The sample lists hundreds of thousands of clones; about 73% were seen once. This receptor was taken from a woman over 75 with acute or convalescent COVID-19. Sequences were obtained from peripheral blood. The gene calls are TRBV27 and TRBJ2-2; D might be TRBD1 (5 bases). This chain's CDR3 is CASSLSRTTNTGELFF. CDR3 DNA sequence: TGTGCCAGCAGTTTATCGCGGACAACGAACACCGGGGAGCTGTTTTTT.